Listed below are T cell receptor beta chains from one sample, sequenced in a study of T cell responses to AZD1222 COVID-19 vaccine. Clones were sequenced by immunoSEQ multiplex PCR, and TCRdb holds only the in-frame ones, with some missing. The table shows about 180,000 clones, with almost 90% occurring only once. The sample here was peripheral blood, taken on day 0 of AZD1222 vaccination. These receptors were obtained from an adult in good health. The CDR3 runs from the conserved cysteine through the conserved F or W. D genes are given only for firm matches. Where a row states a size, it is once, few, many or the class of an expanded clone; other rows omit it.

d_call | j_call | clone_size | v_call | cdr3_nt | cdr3_aa
TRBD2 | TRBJ2-2 | NA | TRBV7-2 | TGTGCCAGCATCCCTTCGGCGGGGGTAGCGACCACCGGGGAGCTGTTTTTT | CASIPSAGVATTGELFF
NA | TRBJ2-5 | NA | TRBV19 | TGTGCCAGCTCCCCCAGCACGTACCAAGAGACCCAGTACTTC | CASSPSTYQETQYF
NA | TRBJ2-7 | once | TRBV28 | TGTGCCAGCAGGGACGGGCGTTACGAGCAGTACTTC | CASRDGRYEQYF
NA | TRBJ2-7 | NA | TRBV19 | TGTGCCAGTAGTTATGGACTCCTAAGCTCCTACGAGCAGTACTTC | CASSYGLLSSYEQYF
TRBD2 | TRBJ2-7 | NA | TRBV10-3 | TGTGCCATCAGTGAGGGTAGCGGGGGATCCTACGAGCAGTACTTC | CAISEGSGGSYEQYF
NA | TRBJ1-4 | NA | TRBV5-1 | TGCGCCAGCAGCGAGGAAGGGGCACGAAAACTGTTTTTT | CASSEEGARKLFF
TRBD1 | TRBJ1-1 | once | TRBV30 | TGTGCTAGGCGGACAGGACCGAACACTGAAGCTTTCTTT | CARRTGPNTEAFF
TRBD1 | TRBJ2-5 | NA | TRBV4-1 | TGCGCCAGCAGCTTGCCCGGGACAGGGTGGACCCAGTACTTC | CASSLPGTGWTQYF
NA | TRBJ1-2 | NA | TRBV19 | TGTGCCAGTAGGCGTCTTCATGGCTACACCTTC | CASRRLHGYTF
NA | TRBJ2-2 | NA | TRBV30 | TGTGCCTGGAGTGTCCGGGATGCCGGGGAGCTGTTTTTT | CAWSVRDAGELFF
TRBD1 | TRBJ2-7 | NA | TRBV2 | TGTGCCAGCAGGGCAGGGACAGCCTACGAGCAGTACTTC | CASRAGTAYEQYF
NA | TRBJ2-7 | NA | TRBV14 | TGTGCCAGCAGCCGCCGGGGGTACTACGAGCAGTACTTC | CASSRRGYYEQYF
NA | TRBJ2-2 | few | TRBV12-3/TRBV12-4 | TGTGCCAGCAGCTCGGGCGGCGGGGAGCTGTTTTTT | CASSSGGGELFF
NA | TRBJ2-5 | NA | TRBV4-1 | TGCGCCAGCAGCCAAGTTCGACAAGAGACCCAGTACTTC | CASSQVRQETQYF
NA | TRBJ1-1 | NA | TRBV7-3 | TGTGCCAGCAGCCTAAACGGGGGGCCGGCTGAAGCTTTCTTT | CASSLNGGPAEAFF
TRBD1 | TRBJ2-2 | NA | TRBV7-2 | TGTGCCAGCAGCTTAGAGGTTTATAGGGGGCGAACCGGGGAGCTGTTTTTT | CASSLEVYRGRTGELFF
TRBD1 | TRBJ2-7 | few | TRBV11-1 | TGTGCCAGCAGCCTGACAGGGAAGGCCTACGAGCAGTACTTC | CASSLTGKAYEQYF
NA | TRBJ1-2 | NA | TRBV6-1 | TGTGCCAGCAGTGAAGTAGGATATGGCTACACCTTC | CASSEVGYGYTF
TRBD1 | TRBJ1-1 | NA | TRBV3-1/TRBV3-2 | TGTGCCAGCAGCCAGACAGGGGGGAAGGGGCTGAACACTGAAGCTTTCTTT | CASSQTGGKGLNTEAFF
NA | TRBJ2-5 | NA | TRBV10-3 | TGTGCCATCAGTTTGGAGCAAGAGACCCAGTACTTC | CAISLEQETQYF
TRBD1 | TRBJ1-5 | NA | TRBV18 | TGTGCCAGCTCACGCGGGACAGATAGCAATCAGCCCCAGCATTTT | CASSRGTDSNQPQHF
NA | TRBJ1-2 | NA | TRBV6-2/TRBV6-3 | TGTGCCAGCAGTTTCCGGGAGTATGGCTACACCTTC | CASSFREYGYTF
NA | TRBJ2-1 | NA | TRBV7-9 | TGTGCCAGCAGCTTACTAATGGATGAGCAGTTCTTC | CASSLLMDEQFF
NA | TRBJ2-5 | NA | TRBV5-6 | TGTGCCAGCAGCTTCTCAGATTCGGACTACCTCCAAGAGACCCAGTACTTC | CASSFSDSDYLQETQYF
NA | TRBJ1-2 | NA | TRBV18 | TGTGCCAGCTCACCCCTGGACCGGAACTATGGCTACACCTTC | CASSPLDRNYGYTF
TRBD2 | TRBJ2-2 | NA | TRBV10-1 | TGCGCCAGCTCCCCCGGGGGGGGTTCTAGTTGGACCGGGGAGCTGTTTTTT | CASSPGGGSSWTGELFF
NA | TRBJ1-2 | NA | TRBV28 | TGTGCCACAGGGACCAACTATGGCTACACCTTC | CATGTNYGYTF
NA | TRBJ1-5 | NA | TRBV27 | TGTGCCAGCAGTTTAAAGGGGGGGTATAGCAATCAGCCCCAGCATTTT | CASSLKGGYSNQPQHF